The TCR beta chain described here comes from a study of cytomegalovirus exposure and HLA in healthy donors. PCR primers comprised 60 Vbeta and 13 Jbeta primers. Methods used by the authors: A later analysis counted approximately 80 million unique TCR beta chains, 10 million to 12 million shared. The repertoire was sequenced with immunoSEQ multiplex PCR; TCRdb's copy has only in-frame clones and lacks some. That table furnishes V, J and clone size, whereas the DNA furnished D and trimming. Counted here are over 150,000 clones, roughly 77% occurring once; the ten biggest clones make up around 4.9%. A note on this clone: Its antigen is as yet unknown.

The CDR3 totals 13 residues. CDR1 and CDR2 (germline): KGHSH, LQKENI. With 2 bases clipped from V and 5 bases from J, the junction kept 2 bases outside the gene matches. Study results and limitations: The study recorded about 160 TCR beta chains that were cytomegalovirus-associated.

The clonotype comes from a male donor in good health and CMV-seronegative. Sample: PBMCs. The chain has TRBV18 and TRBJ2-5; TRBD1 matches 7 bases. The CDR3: CASSPRQGETQYF. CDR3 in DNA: TGTGCCAGCTCACCAAGACAGGGTGAGACCCAGTACTTC.